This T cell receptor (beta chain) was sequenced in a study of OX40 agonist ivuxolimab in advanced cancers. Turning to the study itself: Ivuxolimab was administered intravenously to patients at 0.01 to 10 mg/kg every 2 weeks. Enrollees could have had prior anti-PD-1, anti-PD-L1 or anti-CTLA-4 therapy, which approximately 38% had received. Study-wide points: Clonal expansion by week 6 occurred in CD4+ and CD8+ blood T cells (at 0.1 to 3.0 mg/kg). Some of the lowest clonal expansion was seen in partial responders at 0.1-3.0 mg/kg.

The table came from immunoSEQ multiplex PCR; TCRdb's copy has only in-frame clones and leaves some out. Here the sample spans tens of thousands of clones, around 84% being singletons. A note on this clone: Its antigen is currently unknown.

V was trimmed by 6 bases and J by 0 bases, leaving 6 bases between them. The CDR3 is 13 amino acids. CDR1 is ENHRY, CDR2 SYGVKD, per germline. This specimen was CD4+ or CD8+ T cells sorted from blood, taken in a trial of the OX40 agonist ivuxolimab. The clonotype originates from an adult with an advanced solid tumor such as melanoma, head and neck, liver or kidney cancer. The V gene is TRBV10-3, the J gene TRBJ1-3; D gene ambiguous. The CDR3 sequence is CAISQSSGNTIYF. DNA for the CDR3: TGTGCCATCAGCCAAAGCTCTGGAAACACCATATATTTT.